These 26 T cell receptor beta chains share one sample of origin, sequenced in a study of Tregs in tolerant kidney transplant recipients. The data were produced by immunoSEQ multiplex PCR, yet TCRdb's version contains in-frame clones alone and is incomplete. The sample yields tens of thousands of clones, roughly 89% seen once. Sequenced: CD4+ T cells from blood. These receptor sequences come from a human donor in good health.

The chain has TRBV21-1 and TRBJ2-7. TRBV21-1 is reported as a pseudogene. The CDR3 covers 15 residues. The CDR3 DNA sequence: TGTGCCAGCAGCAAATCTTTACGGCCCACGTGGGAGCAGTACTTC. Protein sequence: CASSKSLRPTWEQYF.

This chain joins TRBV18 and TRBJ2-7, with 10 nucleotides matching TRBD1. Losses at the gene ends were 5 bases for V and 5 bases for J; bases not matched to a gene: 6. There are 14 residues in the CDR3. Germline loops: CDR1 KGHSH, CDR2 LQKENI. CDR3 in amino acids: CASSRDRGPHEQYF. In DNA form, the CDR3 reads TGTGCCAGCTCAAGGGACAGGGGACCCCACGAGCAGTACTTC.

A few counts support this clone. The chain carries TRBV6-6 and TRBJ1-5; D might be TRBD1 (6 bases). The CDR3 runs 15 residues. Per the germline V gene, CDR1 is MNHNY and CDR2 is SVGAGI (reference sequence). V was pared by 2 bases and J by 2 bases, with 10 bases between. The CDR3 region is CASSYPGQGNQPQHF. The CDR3 nucleotides read TGTGCCAGCAGTTACCCGGGACAAGGCAATCAGCCCCAGCATTTT.

The chain couples TRBV10-2 to TRBJ2-3; 9 bases are a match to TRBD2. Trimming removed 6 bases from V and 7 bases from J; junction bases left unmatched: 8. The germline CDR1 and CDR2 sequences are WSHSY and SAAADI. CDR3 length equals 14 residues. CDR3 loop: CASRNGTSRNTQYF. DNA for the CDR3: TGCGCCAGCAGAAATGGGACTAGCCGCAATACGCAGTATTTT.

The J gene is TRBJ2-7, the V gene TRBV5-1; 10 bases align to TRBD2. The germline gives CDR1 SGHRS, CDR2 YFSETQ. The CDR3 length is 15 residues. The trim removed 4 bases at V and 3 bases at J, leaving 7 bases unmatched. In nucleotides, the CDR3 is TGCGCCAGCAGCCCGGGACTAGCGACCTACTACGAGCAGTACTTC. Protein product: CASSPGLATYYEQYF.

Only one count was recorded for this clone. The rearrangement uses TRBV7-9 and TRBJ2-2; TRBD2 aligns across 8 bases. The V segment lost 3 bases and the J segment 0 bases; nucleotides outside the gene matches: 12. The germline V gene encodes CDR1 SEHNR and CDR2 FQNEAQ (reference sequence). The CDR3 covers 19 residues. The CDR3 coding sequence is TGTGCCAGCAGCTTCCGTGTCCTACTAGCGGAACCGAACACCGGGGAGCTGTTTTTT. Amino acid sequence: CASSFRVLLAEPNTGELFF. Full variable domain (remainder filled in from reference TRBV7-9 and TRBJ2-2): DTGVSQNPRHKITKRGQNVTFRCDPISEHNRLYWYRQTLGQGPEFLTYFQNEAQLEKSRLLSDRFSAERPKGSFSTLEIQRTEQGDSAMYLCASSFRVLLAEPNTGELFFGEGSRLTVL.

This clone was detected only a few times. V usage is TRBV27 and J usage is TRBJ2-5, with D perhaps matching TRBD1 (6 bases). The CDR3 has 12 residues. Germline values: CDR1 MNHEY, CDR2 SMNVEV (reference sequence). The V end was cut by 3 bases, the J end by 4 bases, with 6 bases between. CDR3: CASSFRGETQYF. The DNA of the CDR3 is TGTGCCAGCAGTTTCAGGGGAGAGACCCAGTACTTC.

The chain combines TRBV7-6 with TRBJ2-2, with D unclear. Germline V gene lookup returns CDR1 SGHVS and CDR2 FNYEAQ. The ends were cut back, 5 bases at V and 3 bases at J, with 4 bases in the middle. The length of the CDR3 is 12 residues. CDR3 protein: CASSIDTGELFF. CDR3 bases: TGTGCCAGCAGCATTGACACCGGGGAGCTGTTTTTT.

The J gene is TRBJ1-2, the V gene TRBV6-1; weak D call: TRBD1 (6 bases). The length of the CDR3 is 15 residues. CDR1 is MNHNS, CDR2 SASEGT, per germline. The V end was cut by 2 bases, the J end by 5 bases, with 15 bases between. The chain's CDR3 is CASSEYEGGRYGYTF. CDR3 DNA: TGTGCCAGCAGTGAATACGAAGGGGGTCGGTATGGCTACACCTTC.

V gene TRBV11-3 combines with J gene TRBJ2-5; 10 bases match TRBD1. CDR1 SGHNT and CDR2 YENEEA come from the germline V gene. This CDR3 spans 18 amino acids. Trimming removed 5 bases from V and 4 bases from J; junction bases left unmatched: 16. The CDR3 sequence: CASSPHGPRRDRGETQYF. The CDR3 nucleotides are TGTGCCAGCAGCCCTCACGGACCACGCCGGGACAGGGGAGAGACCCAGTACTTC.

The chain combines TRBV30 with TRBJ2-3, with D tentatively TRBD1 (5 bases). Germline assignment: CDR1 GTSNPN and CDR2 SVGIG (reference sequence). This CDR3 has 11 amino acids. V was pared by 6 bases and J by 9 bases, with 13 bases between. This CDR3 is CACLGGATQYF. Here the CDR3 DNA reads TGTGCCTGCCTAGGTGGGGCAACGCAGTATTTT.

This chain links TRBV11-3 with TRBJ1-1, with TRBD1 identical over 8 bases. This CDR3 region has 13 residues. The germline V gene has CDR1 SGHNT and CDR2 YENEEA. The V gene end was trimmed by 2 bases and the J gene end by 11 bases; junction bases not matched to a gene: 7. The CDR3 coding sequence is TGTGCCAGCAGCTTACCACGACAGGGGATGGCTTTCTTT. Its protein is CASSLPRQGMAFF.

V usage is TRBV18 and J usage is TRBJ2-5; D is unresolved. This CDR3 spans 14 amino acids. The germline CDR1 and CDR2 sequences are KGHSH and LQKENI. Trimming left V 3 bases short and J 6 bases short, with 14 bases between. The CDR3 sequence is CASSPSKGLQTQYF. CDR3 nucleotides: TGTGCCAGCTCACCTAGTAAGGGATTGCAGACCCAGTACTTC.

V and J are TRBV18 and TRBJ2-3; D is possibly TRBD2 (6 bases). CDR1 is KGHSH and CDR2 is LQKENI in the germline V gene. This CDR3 is built from 14 residues. Trimming removed 3 bases at V and 5 bases at J, with 12 bases between. CDR3 DNA: TGTGCCAGCTCACCGCAGGGAGGTCGAGATACGCAGTATTTT. Translated, it gives CASSPQGGRDTQYF.

Only one count was recorded for this clone. The CDR3 region is CASSSRLLAGSSYEQYF. In nucleotides, the CDR3 is TGTGCCAGCAGTTCTCGCCTGTTAGCGGGGAGCTCCTACGAGCAGTACTTC. The chain combines TRBV27 with TRBJ2-7, with TRBD2 identical over 8 bases. CDR3 length equals 17 residues. Germline V gene sequence: CDR1 MNHEY, CDR2 SMNVEV (reference sequence). V was clipped by 4 bases and J by 0 bases; unmatched bases: 11.

The chain links TRBV19 to TRBJ1-2; possible D gene TRBD1, 5 bases. V shed 5 bases and J shed 6 bases, with 19 bases lying between them. This CDR3 region has 15 residues. The V gene's germline CDR1 is LNHDA and CDR2 SQIVND (reference sequence). The CDR3 DNA sequence: TGTGCCAGTAGTCGTGGTCCAGGGTTAATTGATGGCTACACCTTC. Protein product: CASSRGPGLIDGYTF.

The rearrangement links TRBV19 to TRBJ2-2; D is possibly TRBD2 (6 bases). Deletions cut 2 bases from V and 4 bases from J, with 14 bases between. The CDR3 length is 16 residues. Looked up from germline, CDR1 is LNHDA and CDR2 is SQIVND (reference sequence). The DNA of the CDR3 is TGTGCCAGTAGTATACTGTCCGGGGGTAGCACCGGGGAGCTGTTTTTT. It encodes CASSILSGGSTGELFF.

The rearrangement links TRBV5-1 to TRBJ2-3; D remains ambiguous. Germline assignment: CDR1 SGHRS and CDR2 YFSETQ. This CDR3 comprises 15 residues. V dropped 3 bases and J dropped 7 bases, with 18 bases sitting between them. The CDR3 nucleotides are TGCGCCAGCAGCTCCCCTGATAGGGCCGCCCATACGCAGTATTTT. It translates to CASSSPDRAAHTQYF.

This chain connects TRBV11-2 to TRBJ2-7; 9 nucleotides line up with TRBD1. The CDR3 runs 15 residues. The V segment lost 5 bases and the J segment 4 bases; nucleotides outside the gene matches: 9. CDR1 SGHAT and CDR2 FQNNGV come from the germline V gene. The CDR3 region has the DNA TGTGCCAGCAGCGCAGGGACAGGGAACCAGTACGAGCAGTACTTC. This gives the protein CASSAGTGNQYEQYF.

This clone was observed a handful of times. The V gene is TRBV5-1, the J gene TRBJ2-5; D unresolved. This CDR3 contains 16 residues. The germline V gene has CDR1 SGHRS and CDR2 YFSETQ. The V and J ends lost 0 bases and 1 base respectively, with 13 bases between them. The CDR3 spells CASSLAVSEFQETQYF. DNA of the CDR3: TGCGCCAGCAGCTTGGCCGTCTCCGAGTTCCAAGAGACCCAGTACTTC.

The CDR3 DNA follows: TGTGCCAGCAGAGATACAGGGGGGACTGAAGCTTTCTTT. It is translated as CASRDTGGTEAFF. The V and J genes are TRBV2 and TRBJ1-1; 8 bases match TRBD1. CDR3 length: 13 amino acids. The junction had 5 bases not matched to a gene; V was cut back by 6 bases and J by 5 bases. Germline CDR1 reads SNHLY; CDR2 reads FYNNEI.

The chain couples TRBV6-6 to TRBJ1-5, with no clear D. The CDR3 totals 13 residues. Germline CDR1 reads MNHNY; CDR2 reads SVGAGI (reference sequence). Deletions cut 0 bases from V and 5 bases from J, with 5 bases between. The CDR3 loop reads CASSYSKHQPQHF. The CDR3, as DNA: TGTGCCAGCAGTTACTCGAAACATCAGCCCCAGCATTTT.

This clone was counted a few times. V and J are TRBV11-3 and TRBJ2-7; 11 nucleotides line up with TRBD2. The V gene's germline CDR1 is SGHNT and CDR2 YENEEA. The ends lost 4 bases at V and 7 bases at J; junction bases unmatched: 9. This CDR3 is 15 amino acids long. CDR3 bases: TGTGCCAGCAGCTCCCATAGCGGGAGGGCGGGTGAGCAGTACTTC. Amino acids: CASSSHSGRAGEQYF.

The CDR3: CASLGVAGMGEQFF. CDR3 DNA sequence: TGTGCCAGCCTCGGGGTAGCGGGAATGGGTGAGCAGTTCTTC. The gene calls are TRBV7-6 and TRBJ2-1, with TRBD2 matching 8 bases. CDR3 size: 14 residues. The V segment lost 8 bases and the J segment 9 bases; nucleotides outside the gene matches: 12. CDR1 and CDR2 from the germline V gene are SGHVS and FNYEAQ. Filled out from reference TRBV7-6 and TRBJ2-1, the complete variable domain reads GAGVSQSPRYKVTKRGQDVALRCDPISGHVSLYWYRQALGQGPEFLTYFNYEAQQDKSGLPNDRFSAERPEGSISTLTIQRTEQRDSAMYRCASLGVAGMGEQFFGPGTRLTVL.

V and J are TRBV18 and TRBJ2-5, with 8 bases identical to TRBD2. The assigned J gene may be wrong: the sequence end matches TRBJ2-7 better. Germline loops: CDR1 KGHSH, CDR2 LQKENI. The CDR3 runs 15 residues. The CDR3 region has the DNA TGTGCCAGCTCAAAGGAAGCGGGAGCATTCTACGAGCAGTACTTC. It translates to CASSKEAGAFYEQYF.

The CDR3 DNA reads TGTGCCAGCAGAAGCCCCGGGGCGGAGACCCAGTACTTC. Translation: CASRSPGAETQYF. V is TRBV6-5 and J is TRBJ2-5; D possibly uses TRBD1 or TRBD2 (5 bases each). V lost 6 bases to trimming and J lost 5 bases, with 13 bases between them. This CDR3 is built from 13 residues. Germline CDR1 MNHEY, CDR2 SVGAGI.